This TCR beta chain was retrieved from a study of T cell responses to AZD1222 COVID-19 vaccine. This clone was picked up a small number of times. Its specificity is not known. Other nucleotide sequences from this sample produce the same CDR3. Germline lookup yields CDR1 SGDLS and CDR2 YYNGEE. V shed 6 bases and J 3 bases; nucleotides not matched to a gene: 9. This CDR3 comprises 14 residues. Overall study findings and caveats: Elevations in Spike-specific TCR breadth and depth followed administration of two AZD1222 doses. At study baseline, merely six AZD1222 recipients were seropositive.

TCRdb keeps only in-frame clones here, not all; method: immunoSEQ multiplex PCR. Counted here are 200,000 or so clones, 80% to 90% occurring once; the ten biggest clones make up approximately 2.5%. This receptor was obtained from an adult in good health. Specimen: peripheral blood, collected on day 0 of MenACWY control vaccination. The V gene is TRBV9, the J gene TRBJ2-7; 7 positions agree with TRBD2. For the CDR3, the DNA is TGTGCCAGCACCCCGGGAGGAGTCAGCTACGAGCAGTACTTC. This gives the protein CASTPGGVSYEQYF. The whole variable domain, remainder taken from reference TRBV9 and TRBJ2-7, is DSGVTQTPKHLITATGQRVTLRCSPRSGDLSVYWYQQSLDQGLQFLIQYYNGEERAKGNILERFSAQQFPDLHSELNLSSLELGDSALYFCASTPGGVSYEQYFGPGTRLTVT.